Below, 28 T cell receptor beta chains from the same sample are listed, as sequenced in a study of Ad26.COV2.S vaccination and SARS-CoV-2 variants. The data were produced by immunoSEQ multiplex PCR, yet TCRdb's version contains in-frame clones alone and is incomplete. The data contain 350,000 to 450,000 clones, around 87% of them singletons. Treatment denoted: about 20 received Ad26.COV2.S at low or high dose, single or two shots; roughly five received placebo; per-sample allocation not given. Sample collection was performed on day 63 after the first vaccine or placebo injection. Specimen: peripheral blood, collected in a trial of Ad26.COV2.S vaccine versus placebo. All receptors come from a person aged 18-65 years who received the Ad26.COV2.S COVID-19 vaccine or a placebo.

This chain links TRBV7-6 with TRBJ1-3; tentative D call: TRBD1 (5 bases). The CDR3 loop spans 16 amino acids. Trimming removed 0 bases from V and 2 bases from J, with 11 bases in between. Germline V gene sequence: CDR1 SGHVS, CDR2 FNYEAQ. The CDR3 sequence: CASSLARRDPGNTIYF. The CDR3 DNA reads as TGTGCCAGCAGCTTAGCAAGAAGGGACCCTGGAAACACCATATATTTT.

The CDR3 nucleotides read TGTGCCAGCAGGAGCCGAGACAGGGACATCTTTGGAGGCTACACCTTC. Protein: CASRSRDRDIFGGYTF. The chain couples TRBV6-6 to TRBJ1-2; 7 nucleotides align to TRBD1. This CDR3 comprises 16 residues. V lost 6 bases to trimming and J lost 8 bases; unmatched junction nucleotides: 18. Germline CDR1 and CDR2: MNHNY and SVGAGI (reference sequence).

The chain combines TRBV5-1 with TRBJ2-6; tentative D call: TRBD2 (5 bases). Trimming took 2 bases from V and 1 from J, leaving 7 bases between them. The germline CDR1 and CDR2 sequences are SGHRS and YFSETQ. This CDR3 region has 15 residues. CDR3 DNA: TGCGCCAGCAGCTTTACGGGGTCTGGGGCCAACGTCCTGACTTTC. This codes for CASSFTGSGANVLTF.

The V gene is TRBV5-1, the J gene TRBJ2-5, with TRBD1 matching 7 bases. CDR1 is SGHRS, CDR2 YFSETQ, per germline. Trimming cost V 2 bases and J 3 bases; bases outside gene matches: 4. CDR3 size: 14 residues. The DNA of the CDR3 is TGCGCCAGCAGCTTTGGACAGGTTGAAGAGACCCAGTACTTC. Protein product: CASSFGQVEETQYF.

The chain carries TRBV7-9 and TRBJ2-5; D perhaps matches TRBD1 (5 bases). This CDR3 region has 15 residues. V was trimmed by 5 bases and J by 3 bases, leaving 16 bases between them. Germline V CDR1 and CDR2: SEHNR, FQNEAQ (reference sequence). The CDR3 spells CASSPPGREEETQYF. The CDR3 region has the DNA TGTGCCAGCAGCCCCCCGGGCAGGGAAGAAGAGACCCAGTACTTC.

The V and J genes are TRBV27 and TRBJ1-5; D gene uncertain. Looked up from germline, CDR1 is MNHEY and CDR2 is SMNVEV (reference sequence). V lost 0 bases and J lost 6, with 21 bases in between. This CDR3 has 18 amino acids. CDR3 in amino acids: CASSLSIREHFAGQPQHF. CDR3 sequence (DNA): TGTGCCAGCAGTTTATCCATACGCGAACATTTCGCGGGTCAGCCCCAGCATTTT.

This sequence joins TRBV27 and TRBJ1-5, with D perhaps TRBD1 (5 bases). The CDR3 runs to 13 residues. V lost 10 bases, J lost 6 bases, and 16 bases lay in between. From germline, CDR1 is MNHEY and CDR2 SMNVEV (reference sequence). CDR3 in DNA: TGTGCCATCGGGATGGGGGGAAGTCAGCCCCAGCATTTT. Its translation is CAIGMGGSQPQHF.

In its sample, this clone was seen a few times. The chain has TRBV7-9 and TRBJ1-1; a possible D gene is TRBD1 (5 bases). The CDR3 runs to 16 residues. Per the germline V gene, CDR1 is SEHNR and CDR2 is FQNEAQ (reference sequence). The ends were cut back, 5 bases at V and 1 base at J, with 17 bases in the middle. CDR3 region: CASSPTGGERNTEAFF. The CDR3 nucleotides are TGTGCCAGCAGCCCGACCGGGGGGGAGAGGAACACTGAAGCTTTCTTT.

This chain uses TRBV29-1 with TRBJ2-5, with TRBD1 as a possible D gene (6 bases). Germline lookup yields CDR1 SQVTM and CDR2 ANQGSEA. V dropped 6 bases and J dropped 3 bases, with 11 bases sitting between them. This CDR3 spans 12 amino acids. This chain's CDR3 is CSVTQGKETQYF. Written as DNA, the CDR3 is TGCAGCGTCACACAGGGAAAAGAGACCCAGTACTTC.

The gene calls are TRBV19 and TRBJ1-3; D not certain. There are 14 residues in the CDR3. V was shortened by 3 bases and J by 1 base, with 7 bases between the two germline ends. Germline V gene data show CDR1 as LNHDA and CDR2 as SQIVND (reference sequence). CDR3 bases: TGTGCCAGTAGTATGGGGTTATCTGGAAACACCATATATTTT. Translated: CASSMGLSGNTIYF.

This rearrangement joins TRBV5-1 to TRBJ2-7, with a possible D match to TRBD1 (7 bases). Germline V gene data show CDR1 as SGHRS and CDR2 as YFSETQ. This CDR3 has 15 residues. V was cut by 4 bases and J by 2 bases, with 16 bases left in between. DNA for the CDR3: TGCGCCAGCAGCAGTCGACAGGGACTCACCTACGAGCAGTACTTC. Translating gives CASSSRQGLTYEQYF.

V and J are TRBV11-2 and TRBJ1-1; the D is unclear. Per germline, CDR1 SGHAT and CDR2 FQNNGV. CDR3 size: 17 residues. The V and J ends lost 3 bases and 0 bases respectively, with 17 bases between them. The DNA of the CDR3 is TGTGCCAGCAGCTTGGCGGCGCCAAGGGTGATGAACACTGAAGCTTTCTTT. This encodes CASSLAAPRVMNTEAFF.

V gene TRBV6-5 combines with J gene TRBJ2-7; 8 nucleotides match TRBD1. The CDR3 contains 12 residues. J was trimmed by 3 bases and V by 7 bases; bases with no gene match: 2. Germline V gives CDR1 MNHEY, CDR2 SVGAGI. The CDR3, as DNA: TGTGCCAGCATGACAGGGGACTACGAGCAGTACTTC. Protein product: CASMTGDYEQYF.

This clone showed up just once. The J gene is TRBJ2-1, the V gene TRBV5-4; D remains unclear. Germline V gene data show CDR1 as SGHNT and CDR2 as YYREEE (reference sequence). Trimming took off 3 bases at V and 8 bases at J, with 9 bases between the two ends. The CDR3 has 12 residues. The CDR3 spells CASSWQVDEQFF. Written as DNA, the CDR3 is TGTGCCAGCAGCTGGCAAGTTGATGAGCAGTTCTTC.

The V gene is TRBV28, the J gene TRBJ1-5; 9 bases are a match to TRBD1. V lost 7 bases and J lost 7; bases outside the gene matches: 14. Germline CDR1 and CDR2: MDHEN and SYDVKM. The CDR3 extends over 16 amino acids. CDR3 sequence: CASKQHRDRVRQPQHF. The CDR3 region has the DNA TGTGCCAGCAAACAACACCGGGACAGGGTAAGGCAGCCCCAGCATTTT.

The V gene is TRBV11-2, the J gene TRBJ2-1; 13 bases are shared with TRBD2. Unmatched junction bases numbered 11, after V lost 6 bases and J lost 0 bases. Germline CDR1 and CDR2: SGHAT and FQNNGV. This CDR3 has 19 amino acids. CDR3 nucleotides: TGTGCCAGCAGGCATAGACTAGCGGGGGGCCGTAGCTCCTACAATGAGCAGTTCTTC. It codes for CASRHRLAGGRSSYNEQFF.

This clone appeared once. The CDR3 reads CAISEATYYGYTF. As DNA, the CDR3 is TGTGCCATCAGTGAGGCGACATACTATGGCTACACCTTC. This chain links TRBV10-3 with TRBJ1-2; D is undetermined. Germline CDR1 is ENHRY and CDR2 is SYGVKD. The CDR3 consists of 13 residues. Trimming took 2 bases from V and 3 from J, leaving 7 bases between them.

The chain is built from TRBV6-6 and TRBJ1-5; unclear D gene. CDR1 is MNHNY and CDR2 is SVGAGI in the germline V gene (reference sequence). V was trimmed by 0 bases and J by 0 bases, leaving 3 bases between them. The CDR3 is made up of 14 amino acids. This CDR3 reads CASSYSPSNQPQHF. CDR3 nucleotides: TGTGCCAGCAGTTACTCACCTAGCAATCAGCCCCAGCATTTT.

In regard to this clone: This sample also contains other DNA sequences that code for the same CDR3. The V call is TRBV5-4, the J call TRBJ1-1; a possible D gene is TRBD1 (5 bases). Trimming shortened V by 0 bases and J by 2 bases, and 8 bases separated the two germline ends. Per germline, CDR1 SGHNT and CDR2 YYREEE (reference sequence). There are 14 residues in the CDR3. In nucleotides, the CDR3 is TGTGCCAGCAGCTTGGGGGGGTCCAACACTGAAGCTTTCTTT. Residues: CASSLGGSNTEAFF.

V and J are TRBV19 and TRBJ2-5; 8 nucleotides align to TRBD1. After removal of 4 bases from V and 5 bases from J, the junction contained 12 bases not matched to a gene. Germline V gene lookup returns CDR1 LNHDA and CDR2 SQIVND (reference sequence). This CDR3 spans 16 amino acids. CDR3 sequence reads: CASSKGQEPRSETQYF. The CDR3 DNA follows: TGTGCCAGTAGTAAGGGACAGGAGCCTCGTTCGGAGACCCAGTACTTC. The whole variable domain, filled in from reference TRBV19 and TRBJ2-5, reads DGGITQSPKYLFRKEGQNVTLSCEQNLNHDAMYWYRQDPGQGLRLIYYSQIVNDFQKGDIAEGYSVSREKKESFPLTVTSAQKNPTAFYLCASSKGQEPRSETQYFGPGTRLLVL.

About this clone: The sample contains more than one DNA sequence encoding this CDR3. The V gene is TRBV29-1, the J gene TRBJ2-7; tentative D call: TRBD1 (5 bases). Deletions cut 3 bases from V and 3 bases from J, with 12 bases between. This CDR3 is built from 13 residues. CDR1 and CDR2 (germline): SQVTM, ANQGSEA. The DNA of the CDR3 is TGCAGCGTTGATGGGGCCGGCGGCTACGAGCAGTACTTC. Its translation is CSVDGAGGYEQYF.

The chain combines TRBV5-6 with TRBJ1-1; no clear D. Germline CDR1 SGHDT, CDR2 YYEEEE. V lost 4 bases and J 1 base, leaving 5 bases between the germline ends. The CDR3 runs 12 residues. The CDR3 loop is CASSVGNTEAFF. In DNA form, the CDR3 reads TGTGCCAGCAGCGTCGGGAACACTGAAGCTTTCTTT.

The chain recombines TRBV27 with TRBJ1-5; TRBD1 matches at 7 bases. The V gene's germline CDR1 is MNHEY and CDR2 SMNVEV (reference sequence). The CDR3 is 16 amino acids. V trimming: 2 bases; J trimming: 3 bases; junction bases outside the gene matches: 7. Here the CDR3 reads CASSLAGGGLNQPQHF. CDR3 DNA sequence: TGTGCCAGCAGTTTAGCCGGAGGGGGCCTCAATCAGCCCCAGCATTTT.

This chain connects TRBV13 to TRBJ2-4; unclear D gene. The germline V and J ends were trimmed by 1 base and 0 bases, with 10 bases remaining between them. The CDR3 loop spans 16 amino acids. The germline V gene has CDR1 PRHDT and CDR2 FYEKMQ (reference sequence). CDR3 in amino acids: CASSLEGSGAKNIQYF. CDR3 sequence (DNA): TGTGCCAGCAGCTTAGAGGGATCAGGAGCCAAAAACATTCAGTACTTC.

For the CDR3, the DNA is TGTGCCAGCAGCTCGGGAGGGTATCAAGAGACCCAGTACTTC. Its translation: CASSSGGYQETQYF. This rearrangement joins TRBV7-8 to TRBJ2-5, with 8 bases identical to TRBD2. The J segment lost 2 bases and the V segment lost 4 bases, leaving 3 bases of the junction unmatched. The V gene's germline CDR1 is SGHVS and CDR2 FQNEAQ. This CDR3 spans 14 amino acids. Filled out from reference TRBV7-8 and TRBJ2-5, the complete variable domain reads GAGVSQSPRYKVAKRGQDVALRCDPISGHVSLFWYQQALGQGPEFLTYFQNEAQLDKSGLPSDRFFAERPEGSVSTLKIQRTQQEDSAVYLCASSSGGYQETQYFGPGTRLLVL.

A remark on this clone: This sample also contains other DNA sequences that code for the same CDR3. The J gene is TRBJ2-2, the V gene TRBV5-1; no definite D call. V lost 0 bases and J lost 3, with 6 bases in between. From germline, CDR1 is SGHRS and CDR2 YFSETQ. CDR3 length: 14 residues. The CDR3 DNA is TGCGCCAGCAGCTTGGATGGGGACACCGGGGAGCTGTTTTTT. Protein sequence: CASSLDGDTGELFF.

The gene calls are TRBV4-1 and TRBJ1-2; D perhaps matches TRBD1 (5 bases). Germline values: CDR1 MGHRA, CDR2 YSYEKL. The CDR3 is made up of 17 amino acids. The V end lost 2 bases, the J end lost 1 base, and 17 bases lay between the germline ends. The DNA for the CDR3 is TGCGCCAGCAGCCAACCCGGTCGGGGCAATGATAACTATGGCTACACCTTC. It is translated as CASSQPGRGNDNYGYTF.

The chain couples TRBV6-5 to TRBJ1-1; possible D gene TRBD1, 5 bases. CDR1 is MNHEY and CDR2 is SVGAGI in the germline V gene. This CDR3 is built from 14 residues. Trimming left V 4 bases short and J 5 bases short, with 14 bases between. CDR3 protein: CASSWGRGGTEAFF. The DNA for the CDR3 is TGTGCCAGCAGTTGGGGAAGGGGTGGGACTGAAGCTTTCTTT.